These T cell receptor beta chains were read from a single sample in a study of tumor and adjacent non-tumor tissue in lung cancer. TCRdb re-derived calls from the multiplex PCR reads in MiXCR, one entry per CDR3 protein. The repertoire includes about 80,000 distinct CDR3 sequences, around 70% of them detected once, and around 12% sits in the top ten. The specimen sequenced was lung tumor tissue. These receptors originate from a woman aged 70-85 years with non-small cell lung cancer. The CDR3 runs from the conserved cysteine through the conserved F or W. D genes are given only for firm matches. Only some rows state a clone size, as once, few, many or a class for expanded clones.

cdr3_length: 11; j_call: TRBJ2-1; v_call: TRBV30; d_call: .; clone_size: many; cdr3_aa: CAWSERNEQFF; cdr3_nt: TGTGCCTGGAGTGAACGGAATGAGCAGTTCTTC
cdr3_length: 15; j_call: TRBJ2-7; v_call: TRBV7-2; d_call: .; clone_size: .; cdr3_aa: CASSLGLGENYDQYF; cdr3_nt: TGTGCCAGCAGCTTAGGATTAGGGGAGAACTACGATCAGTACTTC
cdr3_length: 17; j_call: TRBJ2-2; v_call: TRBV6-2/TRBV6-3; d_call: .; clone_size: once; cdr3_aa: CASSLRDQGTNTGELFF; cdr3_nt: TGTGCCAGTAGTCTCCGCGATCAGGGGACGAACACCGGGGAGCTGTTTTTT
cdr3_length: 14; j_call: TRBJ1-2; v_call: TRBV6-5; d_call: .; clone_size: .; cdr3_aa: CASSIQGGKLGYTF; cdr3_nt: TGTGCCAGCAGTATCCAGGGTGGGAAGCTTGGCTACACCTTC
cdr3_length: 17; j_call: TRBJ2-1; v_call: TRBV28; d_call: TRBD2; clone_size: .; cdr3_aa: CASSTRLAGGRGNEQFF; cdr3_nt: TGTGCCAGCAGTACTCGACTAGCGGGAGGGAGGGGCAATGAGCAGTTCTTC
cdr3_length: 13; j_call: TRBJ2-7; v_call: TRBV7-3; d_call: .; clone_size: .; cdr3_aa: CTSSLNAYYEQYF; cdr3_nt: TGTACCAGCAGCTTAAATGCCTACTACGAGCAGTACTTC
cdr3_length: 16; j_call: TRBJ2-7; v_call: TRBV28; d_call: .; clone_size: few; cdr3_aa: CASSQKGGRNSYEQYF; cdr3_nt: TGTGCCAGCAGCCAGAAGGGGGGACGGAACTCCTACGAGCAGTACTTC
cdr3_length: 13; j_call: TRBJ1-2; v_call: TRBV6-1; d_call: .; clone_size: once; cdr3_aa: CASSNIGVDGYTF; cdr3_nt: TGTGCCAGCAGTAATATAGGGGTTGACGGCTACACCTTC
cdr3_length: 17; j_call: TRBJ1-2; v_call: TRBV6-6; d_call: .; clone_size: .; cdr3_aa: CVSSYVPSRGSFYGYTF; cdr3_nt: TGTGTCAGCAGTTACGTTCCGTCCCGGGGCAGTTTCTATGGCTACACCTTC
cdr3_length: 16; j_call: TRBJ2-7; v_call: TRBV12-3/TRBV12-4; d_call: TRBD2; clone_size: .; cdr3_aa: CVSSLAGGLRSYEQYF; cdr3_nt: TGTGTCAGCAGTCTAGCGGGGGGGTTGCGCTCCTACGAGCAGTACTTC
cdr3_length: 13; j_call: TRBJ2-5; v_call: TRBV11-3; d_call: .; clone_size: .; cdr3_aa: CASSLGEGETLCF; cdr3_nt: TGTGCCAGCAGCTTAGGCGAGGGGGAGACCCTGTGCTTC
cdr3_length: 14; j_call: TRBJ2-2; v_call: TRBV6-4; d_call: .; clone_size: .; cdr3_aa: CSSSDSSDHGELSF; cdr3_nt: TGTTCCAGCAGTGACTCTTCGGATCACGGGGAGCTGTCCTTT
cdr3_length: 14; j_call: TRBJ2-7; v_call: TRBV10-1; d_call: TRBD2; clone_size: many; cdr3_aa: CATQDPGLGREQYF; cdr3_nt: TGCGCCACCCAGGACCCGGGACTAGGGCGCGAGCAGTACTTC
cdr3_length: 15; j_call: TRBJ2-7; v_call: TRBV6-1; d_call: .; clone_size: .; cdr3_aa: CASSFTRSLPSEQYF; cdr3_nt: TGTGCCAGCAGTTTTACGCGAAGCCTTCCCTCCGAGCAGTACTTC
cdr3_length: 15; j_call: TRBJ2-5; v_call: TRBV29-1; d_call: TRBD2; clone_size: .; cdr3_aa: CSVDWISGSQETQYF; cdr3_nt: TGCAGCGTTGACTGGATTAGCGGGTCCCAAGAGACCCAGTACTTC